This TCR beta chain was identified in a study of beta chain features in type 1 diabetes. Across the study: All samples combined gave 107,917,701 sorted cells for examination. Notes on the study in general: In patients and controls equally, PCR might favor templates that are shorter.

cDNA synthesis used the whole RNA isolate, giving expressed TCRB sequences. The data were produced by immunoSEQ multiplex PCR, yet TCRdb's version contains in-frame clones alone and is incomplete. The profile covers about 40,000 clones, with 64% appearing a single time and roughly 2% taken by the ten largest. Worth noting for this clone: Its matching antigen is unknown.

A CD45RO/CCR7/CD25/CD127/CD95/CD27 panel sorted naive, central memory, regulatory and stem cell-like memory CD4+ cells. The receptor was isolated from a woman aged 25 to 39 in good health. Sequences were obtained from Tregs from blood.

DNA for the CDR3: TGTGCCAGCAGTCGGGGACAGAGCAGCTCTGGAAACACCATATATTTT. Its protein is CASSRGQSSSGNTIYF. The rearrangement uses TRBV2 and TRBJ1-3, with 7 bases matching TRBD1. Trimming cost V 5 bases and J 0 bases; bases outside gene matches: 7. Germline V gene data show CDR1 as SNHLY and CDR2 as FYNNEI. The CDR3 extends over 16 amino acids.